The entry below describes one TCR beta chain. This clonotype was counted at least ten times. Its cognate antigen has yet to be identified. Base qualities are not provided; no much larger clone lies one nucleotide away. Ophthalmopathy patients had moderately to severely active disease, Clinical Activity Score of at least 3, NOSPECS grade of at least 4, and duration under 3 months. The study excluded patients with uncontrolled infections, other autoimmune diseases, pregnancy or lactation. Clinical symptoms, serum thyroxine and TRAb, thyroid ultrasound, and orbital computed tomography formed the basis for the diagnoses. PBMCs were isolated from 7.5 to 10 ml of fresh peripheral blood by Ficoll-Paque density gradient centrifugation. Total RNA was extracted with Trizol reagent, and quality was checked on an Agilent 2100 Bioanalyzer. The cysteine opens and the phenylalanine closes a CDR3 of 11 amino acids. Only CDR3 DNA remains: 33 bases, in frame from the first base. The V end loses 1 base and the J end loses 9 bases, and a stretch of 6 bases separates them. Per the germline V gene (reference sequence), LGHDT is the CDR1 and YNNKEL is the CDR2.

These data originate in a study of T cells in Graves' hyperthyroidism and ophthalmopathy (dated by TCRdb to between 2018 and 2021). About the study as a whole: Peripheral blood was sampled at the time of initial diagnosis, prior to any treatment. To identify TCR V-J signatures that set the groups apart, the researchers used a discovery cohort of about a hundred patients, made up of under 50 with Graves' ophthalmopathy and 57 with stable Graves' hyperthyroidism. Prospective prediction of ophthalmopathy was tested in an independent validation cohort of 18 to 20 hyperthyroidism patients and around 16 patients who later progressed to ophthalmopathy. The 100 discovery patients were divided at random into training and test sets in a 7:3 ratio. In six Graves' hyperthyroidism patients, the study also compared T-cell repertoires from thyroid tissue with T-cell repertoires from blood. After sampling, hyperthyroidism patients received methimazole starting at 30 mg daily, and ophthalmopathy patients received high-dose intravenous methylprednisolone. TCR Vbeta CDR3 sequencing of 120 to 150 peripheral blood samples (approximately 44 ophthalmopathy, under 80 hyperthyroidism and approximately 17 progressor patients) is reported in the paper. What the research found in general, with its limitations: In validation, progression to ophthalmopathy was predicted by the model with 55% to 71% sensitivity and roughly 76% specificity, a median of around 6.5 months before onset. Sample size was not statistically predetermined, and blinding of investigators to group allocation was not performed. Blood samples also contained most of the expanded thyroid clonotypes (frequency above 0.001), which suggests that blood repertoires may reflect thyroid immune responses. A 13 V-J signature model separated ophthalmopathy from stable hyperthyroidism, with 87.88% sensitivity and 81.08% specificity in cross-validation and 80%/75% in testing.

Amplification of TCR beta CDR3 regions was carried out from RNA transcripts. For the first round of RT-PCR on the TCR CDR3, the HTBI primer set was used together with the Qiagen OneStep RT-PCR kit. A second multiplex PCR round built the libraries, followed by size selection and purification. Paired-end sequencing of the libraries was performed with 100 bp reads on an Illumina HiSeq2000. The paper's processing steps were these. Raw data were processed with SOAPnuke, discarding reads with adapters, uncalled bases, mean Phred below 15, or no exact constant-primer or identifier match. High-quality paired reads were merged using COPE v1.2.5, and each unique nucleotide sequence was defined as a clonotype. MiTCR v1.1 was used to align the clonotypes against IMGT TRBV, TRBD and TRBJ reference segments. Analysis was restricted to V-J combinations with a frequency above 0.0001, which covered just over 98% of repertoires. The TCS score was defined as the ratio of F50 (clonal expansion) to E x V (chaos), calculated using BLOSUM62-based TCRdist between CDR3 peptides within each V-J. Welch's t-statistics and random forest reduced roughly 500 V-J features to fewer than 15, which were used in a naive Bayes classifier (R e1071). TCRdb reran the public reads through fastp at Q25 and MiXCR, keeping productive beta chains. Every entry covers one CDR3 protein and lists the most common genes and DNA from its rows. TCRdb, not the authors, supplied the V and J calls. The table for this sample lists a few hundred thousand distinct CDR3 sequences; approximately 16% of them were counted only once. The ten largest clones represent 25% to 35% of the sample.

The sample comprised blood. The sequence came from a woman in her twenties or thirties with Graves' ophthalmopathy. This receptor chain uses TRBV3-1 and TRBJ1-1, with no confident D gene call. The DNA sequence is given as TGTGCCAGCAGCCAAGTAGGGAAAGCTTTCTTT. Its protein product is CASSQVGKAFF.